Included here is one T cell receptor beta chain sequence, with context. The data belong to a study of PD-1 blockade in mismatch repair-deficient tumors. The wider study: Patients had some twelve mismatch repair-deficient cancer types, all previously treated and progressing.

Trimming pared 8 bases from V and 9 bases from J, leaving 16 bases between. The CDR3 loop spans 12 amino acids. Looked up from germline, CDR1 is MNHEY and CDR2 is SMNVEV (reference sequence). Mismatch repair deficiency was confirmed in all patients, by PCR or immunohistochemistry. Method: immunoSEQ multiplex PCR; TCRdb's copy keeps in-frame clones and lacks some. The table shows over 100,000 clones, with about 74% occurring only once. V and J are TRBV27 and TRBJ1-1; no firm D call. Sequenced here: peripheral blood, sampled approximately 60 weeks after starting pembrolizumab. This TCR was sampled from an adult with mismatch repair-deficient cancer. CDR3 loop: CASHGGVSQAFF. CDR3 sequence (DNA): TGTGCCAGCCACGGCGGAGTTAGTCAAGCTTTCTTT.